This T cell receptor (beta chain) was profiled in a study of T cell repertoires in cytomegalovirus infection. Overall study context: In public TCR beta signatures, there were indications of both CMV infection and matching HLA type.

Germline values: CDR1 SEHNR, CDR2 FQNEAQ (reference sequence). With V trimmed by 5 bases and J by 1 base, 18 bases remained unmatched. The CDR3 runs to 19 residues. TCRdb reprocessed the reads via MiXCR and lists one record per CDR3 protein. Of some 920,000 distinct CDR3 sequences listed, roughly 30% are singletons. Study findings and constraints: What dominated the ex vivo response were HLA-C-restricted CMV-specific TCR beta clonotypes.

Regarding this clonotype: Its antigen remains unidentified.

The source material was cultured CD8+ T cells from PBMCs, sampled from culture after CMV antigen stimulation. This TCR was sampled from a human donor in good health (CMV status not recorded). Some clones in this sample may be carry-over from other donors' samples. This sequence joins TRBV7-9 and TRBJ2-7; TRBD2 aligns across 9 bases. CDR3 residues: CASSGFDGIQAGGSYEQYF. In nucleotides, the CDR3 is TGTGCCAGCAGCGGTTTCGACGGAATACAGGCGGGGGGGTCCTACGAGCAGTACTTC.